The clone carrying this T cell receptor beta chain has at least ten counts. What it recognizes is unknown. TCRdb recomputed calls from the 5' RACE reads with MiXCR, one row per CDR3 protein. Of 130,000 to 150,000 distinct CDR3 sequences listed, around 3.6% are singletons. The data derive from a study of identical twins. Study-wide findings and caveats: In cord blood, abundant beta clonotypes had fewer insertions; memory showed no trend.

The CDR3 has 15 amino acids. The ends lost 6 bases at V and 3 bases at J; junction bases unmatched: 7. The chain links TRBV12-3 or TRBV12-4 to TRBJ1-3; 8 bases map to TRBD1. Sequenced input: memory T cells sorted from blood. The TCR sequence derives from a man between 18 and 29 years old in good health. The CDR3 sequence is CASRLQGVVGNTIYF. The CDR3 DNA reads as TGTGCCAGCAGACTACAGGGGGTTGTTGGAAACACCATATATTTT.